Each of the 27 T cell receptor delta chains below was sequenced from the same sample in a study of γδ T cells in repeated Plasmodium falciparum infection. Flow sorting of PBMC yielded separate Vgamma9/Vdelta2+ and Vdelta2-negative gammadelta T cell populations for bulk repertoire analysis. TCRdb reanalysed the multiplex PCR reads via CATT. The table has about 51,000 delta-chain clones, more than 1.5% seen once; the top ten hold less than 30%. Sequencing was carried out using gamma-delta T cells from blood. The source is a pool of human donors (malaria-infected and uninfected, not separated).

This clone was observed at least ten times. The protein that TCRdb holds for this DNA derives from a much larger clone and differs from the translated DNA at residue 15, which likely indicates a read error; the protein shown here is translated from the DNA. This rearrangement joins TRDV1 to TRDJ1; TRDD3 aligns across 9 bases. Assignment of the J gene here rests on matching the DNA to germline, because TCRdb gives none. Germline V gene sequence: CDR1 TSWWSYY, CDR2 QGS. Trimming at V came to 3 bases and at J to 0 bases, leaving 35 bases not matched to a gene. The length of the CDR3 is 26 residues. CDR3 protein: CALGDPPIWIPIQLCWGIEHTDKLIF. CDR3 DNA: TGTGCTCTTGGGGATCCCCCCATTTGGATTCCTATCCAATTGTGCTGGGGGATCGAACACACCGATAAACTCATCTTT.

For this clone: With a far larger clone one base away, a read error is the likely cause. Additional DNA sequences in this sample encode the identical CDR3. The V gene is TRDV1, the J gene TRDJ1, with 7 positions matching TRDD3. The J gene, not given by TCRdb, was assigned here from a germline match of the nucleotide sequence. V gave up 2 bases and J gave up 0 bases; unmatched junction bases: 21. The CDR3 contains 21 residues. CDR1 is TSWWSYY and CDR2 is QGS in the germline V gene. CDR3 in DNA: TGTGCTCTTGGGGAAGGGATCCTAAGTCGGCTGGGGGTCATGTACACCGATAAACTCATCTTT. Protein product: CALGEGILSRLGVMYTDKLIF.

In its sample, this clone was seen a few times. DNA of the CDR3: TGTGCTCTTGGGCTTCAACCCCTCGGGCTGGGGGACACCCACACCGATAAACTCATCTTT. Translation: CALGLQPLGLGDTHTDKLIF. This rearrangement joins TRDV1 to TRDJ1; 8 bases map to TRDD3. In the absence of a J gene in TCRdb, the DNA was matched to germline to assign it here. J gave up 0 bases and V 5 bases, and 20 bases lay outside the gene matches. CDR1 is TSWWSYY and CDR2 is QGS in the germline V gene. This CDR3 is 20 amino acids long.

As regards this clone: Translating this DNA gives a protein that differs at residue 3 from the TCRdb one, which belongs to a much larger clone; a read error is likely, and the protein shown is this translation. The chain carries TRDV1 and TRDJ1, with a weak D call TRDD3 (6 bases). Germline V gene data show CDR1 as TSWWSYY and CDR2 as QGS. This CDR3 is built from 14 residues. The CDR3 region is CAHGGFPFSGKLIF. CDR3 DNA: TGTGCTCATGGGGGGTTTCCCTTTAGCGGTAAACTCATCTTT.

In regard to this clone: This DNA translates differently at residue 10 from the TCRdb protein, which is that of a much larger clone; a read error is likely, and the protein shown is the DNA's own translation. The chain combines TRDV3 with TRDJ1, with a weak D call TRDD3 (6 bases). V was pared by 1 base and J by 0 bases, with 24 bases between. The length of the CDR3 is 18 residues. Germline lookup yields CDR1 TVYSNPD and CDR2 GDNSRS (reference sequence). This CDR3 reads CAFKDYVGGHRDTDKLIF. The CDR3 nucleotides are TGTGCCTTTAAGGACTACGTTGGGGGTCACCGAGACACCGATAAACTCATCTTT. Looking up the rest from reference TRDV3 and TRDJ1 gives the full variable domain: CDKVTQSSPDQTVASGSEVVLLCTYDTVYSNPDLFWYRIRPDYSFQFVFYGDNSRSEGADFTQGRFSVKHILTQKAFHLVISPVRTEDSATYYCAFKDYVGGHRDTDKLIFGKGTRVTVEP.

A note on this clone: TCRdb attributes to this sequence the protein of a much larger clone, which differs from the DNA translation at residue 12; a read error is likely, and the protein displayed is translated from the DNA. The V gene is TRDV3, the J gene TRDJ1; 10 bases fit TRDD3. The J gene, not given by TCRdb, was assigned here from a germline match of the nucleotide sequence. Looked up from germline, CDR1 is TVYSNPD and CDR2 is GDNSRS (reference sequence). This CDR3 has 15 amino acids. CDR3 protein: CAFRGYWGIPDILIF. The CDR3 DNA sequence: TGTGCCTTTCGAGGTTACTGGGGGATTCCCGATATACTCATCTTT.

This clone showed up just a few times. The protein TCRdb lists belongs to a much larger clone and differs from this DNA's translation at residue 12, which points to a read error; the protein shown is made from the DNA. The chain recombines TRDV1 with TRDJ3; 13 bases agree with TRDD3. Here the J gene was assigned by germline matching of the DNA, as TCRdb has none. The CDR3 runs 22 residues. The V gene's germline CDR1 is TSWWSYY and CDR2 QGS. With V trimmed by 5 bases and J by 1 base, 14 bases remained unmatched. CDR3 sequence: CALGMTGGYVSAGSWDTRQMFF. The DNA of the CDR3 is TGTGCTCTTGGGATGACTGGGGGATACGTTAGCGCTGGGTCCTGGGACACCCGACAGATGTTTTTC.

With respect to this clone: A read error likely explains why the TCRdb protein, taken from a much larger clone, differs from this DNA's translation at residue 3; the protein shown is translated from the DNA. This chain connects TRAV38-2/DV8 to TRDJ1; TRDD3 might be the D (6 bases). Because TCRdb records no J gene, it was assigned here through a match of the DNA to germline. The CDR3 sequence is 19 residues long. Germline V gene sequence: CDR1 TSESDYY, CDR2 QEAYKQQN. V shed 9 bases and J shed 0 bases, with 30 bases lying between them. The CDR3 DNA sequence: TGTGCTTGTAGAAGCAGGGGGAGTCCGCAAACAATCAACACCGATAAACTCATCTTT. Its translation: CACRSRGSPQTINTDKLIF.

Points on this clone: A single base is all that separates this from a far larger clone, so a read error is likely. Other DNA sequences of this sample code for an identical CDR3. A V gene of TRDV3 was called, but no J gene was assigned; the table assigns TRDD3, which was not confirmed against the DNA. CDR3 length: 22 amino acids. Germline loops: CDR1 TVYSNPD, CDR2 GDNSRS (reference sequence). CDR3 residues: CACRRPSSKGLYWGTGYDKLIF. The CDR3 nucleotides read TGTGCCTGTCGAAGGCCTTCCTCAAAGGGCCTGTACTGGGGGACCGGATACGATAAACTCATTTTT.

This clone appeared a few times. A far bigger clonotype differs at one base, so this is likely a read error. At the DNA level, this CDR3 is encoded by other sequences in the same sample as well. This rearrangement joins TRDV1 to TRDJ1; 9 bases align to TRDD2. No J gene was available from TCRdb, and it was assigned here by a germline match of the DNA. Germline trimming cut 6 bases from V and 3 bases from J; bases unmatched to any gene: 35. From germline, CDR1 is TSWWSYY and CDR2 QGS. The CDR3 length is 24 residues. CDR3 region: CALGDGAFLRAMRGTSNRPDKLIF. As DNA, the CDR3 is TGTGCTCTTGGAGATGGCGCCTTCCTACGAGCCATGCGGGGGACTTCCAACCGGCCCGATAAACTCATCTTT.

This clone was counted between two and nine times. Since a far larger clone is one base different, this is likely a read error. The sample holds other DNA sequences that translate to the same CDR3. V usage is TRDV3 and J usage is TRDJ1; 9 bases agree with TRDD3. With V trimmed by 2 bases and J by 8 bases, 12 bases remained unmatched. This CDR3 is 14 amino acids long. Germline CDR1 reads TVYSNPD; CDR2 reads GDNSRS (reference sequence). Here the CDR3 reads CAFPRSGWGMKLIF. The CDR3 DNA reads TGTGCCTTTCCGCGCTCTGGCTGGGGGATGAAACTCATCTTT.

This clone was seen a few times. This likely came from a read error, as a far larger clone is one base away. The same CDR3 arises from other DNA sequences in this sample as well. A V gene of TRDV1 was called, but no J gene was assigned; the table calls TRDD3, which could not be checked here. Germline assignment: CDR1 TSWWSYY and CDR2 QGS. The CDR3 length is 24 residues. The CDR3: CALGKFLLLPWGTKIPRYTDKLIF. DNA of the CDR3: TGTGCCCTGGGCAAATTCCTACTTCTCCCCTGGGGGACAAAAATCCCGAGGTACACCGATAAACTAATCTTT.

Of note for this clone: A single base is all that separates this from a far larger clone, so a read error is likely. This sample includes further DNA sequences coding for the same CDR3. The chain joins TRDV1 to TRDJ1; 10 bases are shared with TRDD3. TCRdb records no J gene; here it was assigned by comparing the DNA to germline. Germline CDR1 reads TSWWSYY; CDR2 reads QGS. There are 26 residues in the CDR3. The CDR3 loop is CALGEIGSRPYPAYWGMELEQDKLIF. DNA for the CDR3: TGTGCCCTTGGGGAAATCGGTTCTCGACCTTACCCCGCTTACTGGGGGATGGAATTAGAGCAGGATAAACTCATCTTT.

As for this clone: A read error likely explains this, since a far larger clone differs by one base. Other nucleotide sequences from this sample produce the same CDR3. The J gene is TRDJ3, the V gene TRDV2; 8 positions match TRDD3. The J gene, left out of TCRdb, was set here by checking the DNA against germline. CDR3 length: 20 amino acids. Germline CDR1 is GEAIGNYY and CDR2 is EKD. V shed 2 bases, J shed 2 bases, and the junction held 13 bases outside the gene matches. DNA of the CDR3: TGTGCCTGTGACATTTTACTGGGGGTCCCCGGGCCCTGGGACACCCGACAGATGTTTTTC. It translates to CACDILLGVPGPWDTRQMFF.

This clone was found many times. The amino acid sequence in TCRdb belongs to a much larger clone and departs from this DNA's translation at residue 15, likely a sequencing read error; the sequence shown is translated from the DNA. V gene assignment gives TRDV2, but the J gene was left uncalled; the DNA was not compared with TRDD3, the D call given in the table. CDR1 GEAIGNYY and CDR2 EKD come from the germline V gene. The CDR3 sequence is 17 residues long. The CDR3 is CACDKTGGSWDTRQVFF. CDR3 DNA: TGTGCCTGTGACAAAACTGGGGGCTCCTGGGACACCCGACAGGTGTTTTTC.

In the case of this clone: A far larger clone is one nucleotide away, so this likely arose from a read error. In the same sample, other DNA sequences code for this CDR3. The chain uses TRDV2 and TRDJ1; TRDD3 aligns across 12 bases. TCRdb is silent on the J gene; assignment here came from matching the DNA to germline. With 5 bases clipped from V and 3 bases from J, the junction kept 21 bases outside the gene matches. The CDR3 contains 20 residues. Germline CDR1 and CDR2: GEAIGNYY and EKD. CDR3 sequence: CACGGGLYWGIQGPADKLIF. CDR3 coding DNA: TGTGCCTGTGGAGGGGGTCTGTACTGGGGGATACAAGGTCCGGCCGATAAACTCATCTTT.

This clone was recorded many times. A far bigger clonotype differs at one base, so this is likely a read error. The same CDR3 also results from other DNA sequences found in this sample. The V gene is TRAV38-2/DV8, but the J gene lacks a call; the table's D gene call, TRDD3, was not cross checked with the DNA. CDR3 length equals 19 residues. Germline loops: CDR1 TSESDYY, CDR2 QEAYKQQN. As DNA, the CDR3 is TGTGCTTATAGGATGCTACTGGGGGATACGGGTTTTTGGACCGATAAACTTATCTTT. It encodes CAYRMLLGDTGFWTDKLIF.

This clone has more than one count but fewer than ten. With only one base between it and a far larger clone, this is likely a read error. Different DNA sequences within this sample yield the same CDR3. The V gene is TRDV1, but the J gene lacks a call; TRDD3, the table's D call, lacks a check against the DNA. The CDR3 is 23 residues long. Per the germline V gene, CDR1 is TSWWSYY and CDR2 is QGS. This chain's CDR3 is CALGVPPLFLRGWGRDRTDKLIF. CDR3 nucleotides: TGTGCTCTTGGGGTCCCTCCCCTCTTCCTACGTGGCTGGGGGAGAGACAGAACCGATAAGCTCATCTTT.

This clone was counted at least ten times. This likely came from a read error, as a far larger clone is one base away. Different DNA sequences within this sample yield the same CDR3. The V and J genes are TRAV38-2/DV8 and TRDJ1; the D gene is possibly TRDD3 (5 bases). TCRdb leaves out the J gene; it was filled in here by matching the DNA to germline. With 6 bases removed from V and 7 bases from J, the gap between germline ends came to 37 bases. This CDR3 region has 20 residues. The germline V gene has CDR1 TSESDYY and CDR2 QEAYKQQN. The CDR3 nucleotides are TGTGCTTATATAGGTAGCGGAAGTACTCCCGGCCGGTGGTGGGGCCTTAAACTCATCTTT. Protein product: CAYIGSGSTPGRWWGLKLIF.

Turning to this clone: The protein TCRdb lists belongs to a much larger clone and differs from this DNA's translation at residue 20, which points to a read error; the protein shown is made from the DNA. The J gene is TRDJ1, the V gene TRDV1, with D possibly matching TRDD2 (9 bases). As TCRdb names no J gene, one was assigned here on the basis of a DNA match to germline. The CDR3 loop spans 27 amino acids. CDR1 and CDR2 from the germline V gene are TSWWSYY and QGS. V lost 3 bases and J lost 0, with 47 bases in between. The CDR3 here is CALGDRPSYGVFYWGPWGSAYTDKLIF. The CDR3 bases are TGTGCTCTTGGGGACCGGCCTTCCTACGGAGTATTTTACTGGGGGCCTTGGGGGTCAGCGTACACCGATAAACTCATCTTT.

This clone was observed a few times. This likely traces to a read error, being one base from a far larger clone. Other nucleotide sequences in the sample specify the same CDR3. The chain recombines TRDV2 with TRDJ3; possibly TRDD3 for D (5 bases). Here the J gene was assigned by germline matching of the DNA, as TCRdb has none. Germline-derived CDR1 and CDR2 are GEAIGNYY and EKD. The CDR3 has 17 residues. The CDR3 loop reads CACDTLDGSWDTRQMFF. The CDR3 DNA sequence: TGTGCCTGTGACACCTTAGACGGCTCCTGGGACACCCGTCAGATGTTTTTC.

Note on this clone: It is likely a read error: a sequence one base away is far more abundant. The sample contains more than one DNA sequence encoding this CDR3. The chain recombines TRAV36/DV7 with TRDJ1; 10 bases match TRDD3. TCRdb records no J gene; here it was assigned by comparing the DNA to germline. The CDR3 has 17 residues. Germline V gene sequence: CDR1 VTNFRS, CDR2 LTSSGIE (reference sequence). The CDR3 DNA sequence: TGTGCTGTAGAGGCCCGGGGGGATACGACGGCGGACGATAAACTCATCTTT. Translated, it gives CAVEARGDTTADDKLIF.

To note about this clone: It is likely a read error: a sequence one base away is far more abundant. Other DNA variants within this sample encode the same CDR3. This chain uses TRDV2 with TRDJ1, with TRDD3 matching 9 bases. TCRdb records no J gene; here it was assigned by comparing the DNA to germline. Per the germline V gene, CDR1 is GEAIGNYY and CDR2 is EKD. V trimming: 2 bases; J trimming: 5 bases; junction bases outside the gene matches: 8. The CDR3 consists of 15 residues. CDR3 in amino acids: CACDMLGGIPDKLIF. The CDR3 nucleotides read TGTGCCTGTGACATGTTGGGGGGGATACCTGATAAACTCATCTTT.

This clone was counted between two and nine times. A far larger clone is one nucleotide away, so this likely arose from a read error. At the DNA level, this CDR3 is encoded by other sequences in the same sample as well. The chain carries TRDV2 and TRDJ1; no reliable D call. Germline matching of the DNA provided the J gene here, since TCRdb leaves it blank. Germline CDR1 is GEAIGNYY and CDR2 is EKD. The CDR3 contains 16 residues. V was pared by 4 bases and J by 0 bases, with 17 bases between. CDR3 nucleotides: TGTGCCTGTGATCCCTTACTAGGGACGTACACCGATAAACTCATCTTT. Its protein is CACDPLLGTYTDKLIF.

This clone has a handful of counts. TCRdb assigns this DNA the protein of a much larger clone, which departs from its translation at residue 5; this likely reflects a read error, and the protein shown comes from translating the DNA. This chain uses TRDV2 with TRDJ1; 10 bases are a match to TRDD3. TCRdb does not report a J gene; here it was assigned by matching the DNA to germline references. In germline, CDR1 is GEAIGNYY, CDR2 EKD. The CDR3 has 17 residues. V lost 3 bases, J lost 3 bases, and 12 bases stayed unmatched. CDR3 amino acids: CACDSPWVGDTSDKLIF. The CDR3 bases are TGTGCCTGTGACTCCCCATGGGTGGGGGATACCTCCGATAAACTCATCTTT.

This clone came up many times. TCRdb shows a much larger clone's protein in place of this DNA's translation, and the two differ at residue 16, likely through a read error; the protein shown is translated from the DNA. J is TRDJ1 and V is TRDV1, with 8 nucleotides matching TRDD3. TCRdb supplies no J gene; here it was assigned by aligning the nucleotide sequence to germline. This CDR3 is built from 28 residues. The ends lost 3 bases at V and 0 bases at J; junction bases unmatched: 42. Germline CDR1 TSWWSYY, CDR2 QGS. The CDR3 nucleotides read TGTGCTCTTGGGGACTGGGGGAATAACTTTCCTCTTGAGTGGGGGGTAAGACCTGCTGGTCTGTACACCGATAAACTCATCTTT. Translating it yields CALGDWGNNFPLEWGVRPAGLYTDKLIF.

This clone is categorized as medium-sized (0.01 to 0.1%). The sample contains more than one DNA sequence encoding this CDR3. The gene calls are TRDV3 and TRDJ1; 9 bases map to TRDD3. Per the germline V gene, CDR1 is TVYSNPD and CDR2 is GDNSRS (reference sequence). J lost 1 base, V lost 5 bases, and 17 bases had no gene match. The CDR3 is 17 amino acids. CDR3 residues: CALDLRGIPLRTDKLIF. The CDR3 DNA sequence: TGTGCCCTTGATCTCCGGGGGATACCTCTTCGCACCGATAAACTCATCTTT.